This TCR beta chain was documented in a study of blood T cells in healthy people across ages (dated by TCRdb to between 2015 and 2017). Looking at the study overall: In model experiments, template switching captured roughly one uniquely barcoded TCR beta cDNA molecule for every two T cells. The study measured age-related changes in TCR beta repertoire diversity using deep sequencing normalized with unique cDNA molecular identifiers. Donors were grouped into four age groups: young (average 16 years), middle-aged (around 39), aged (around 66) and long-lived (about 90). Using the same blood draw, the study looked at two additional independent replicas of 1 million unique cDNA reads for two donors, one aged 18 to 30 and the other aged 80 or older. General findings and caveats noted by the study authors: Because donor CMV infection status was unknown, age-related changes in expanded clonotypes were potentially confounded. Since profiling was done on bulk unsorted PBMCs, naive and antigen-experienced compartments could not be conclusively compared. Compared with the aged group, the long-lived group had more naive CD4+ T cells, fewer expanded clones and increased TCR diversity, a pattern suggesting age selection. Observed TCR beta diversity per million T cells fell roughly linearly with age, and a significant reduction was already apparent by age roughly 41. Observed TCR beta diversity correlated strongly with the percentage of naive T cells measured by flow cytometry. Estimates of total diversity based on one million sequenced T cells were considered lower bounds and underestimates.

The method was 5' RACE. Sequenced on an Illumina HiSeq 2500. A second roughly 6 to 12 cycle PCR used a sample-barcoded 5' primer and a J-beta primer mix. A unique molecular identifier was introduced onto each TCR beta cDNA molecule by a template-switch 5' adaptor carrying 12 random nucleotides. At least 2.5 million CDR3-containing paired-end reads were obtained from each sample. First-strand cDNA synthesis was performed from all RNA using the Mint cDNA synthesis kit, with priming by a TRBC-specific oligonucleotide. Following uracil-DNA glycosylase treatment, a first 18-cycle PCR with universal primers M1SS and BC2_uni_R was performed on all cDNA. The paper's processing steps were these. For normalization, 1 million high-quality reads, each with a distinct molecular identifier, were randomly selected from each sample. Instead of being binned into consensus sequences, reads that shared molecular identifiers were thrown out. MiTCR, with a Q25 quality threshold and the strictest error-elimination algorithm, was used for CDR3 identification, clonotype clustering and error correction. A nonparametric unseen species model using Euler transformation provided a lower-bound estimate of total TCR beta diversity. TCRdb reprocessed the public reads (quality trimming at Q25 with fastp, clone calling with MiXCR) and kept in-frame beta chains. Rows are combined by CDR3 protein, so each entry shows the most common genes and DNA. The V and J calls were not made by the authors but by TCRdb's processing. The sample has about 510,000 distinct CDR3 sequences on record, around a quarter of them singletons. 3% to 4.5% of the sample is in the top ten clones.

Regarding this clonotype: What this receptor recognizes is not known. Base qualities are not provided; no much larger clone lies one nucleotide away.

The donors were a few dozen Caucasian individuals from Russia, aged about 6 to 100 years, who were systemically healthy. Each donor gave ten milliliters of peripheral blood, drawn into EDTA-treated Vacutainer tubes. Ficoll-Paque density-gradient centrifugation was used to isolate PBMCs, with at least 6.5 million obtained per sample. Total RNA, at least 6 micrograms per sample, was extracted from PBMCs with Trizol reagent. The percentages of naive CD45RAhigh/CD27high T cells were determined by flow cytometry on a PBMC aliquot from every donor. From the cysteine through the phenylalanine, the CDR3 covers 17 amino acids. Only CDR3 DNA is held: 51 bases, read in frame from base 1. Cut back by 5 bases and 3 bases, the V and J ends lie 19 bases apart. CDR1 and CDR2 (MNHEY, SMNVEV) derive from the germline V gene (reference sequence). This same sample was also part of a study on T cells of mothers and their children. As described in the second report: Nine systemically healthy Caucasian individuals, comprising three mothers and their six children, were included as donors. cDNA synthesis used all of the extracted RNA, with 1.5 ug of RNA in each 15 ul reaction. Sample barcodes and 2-4 random nucleotides were added via the M1S primer in the second PCR. More than 8.5 million TCR beta CDR3 reads were obtained from each mother, and about 3 million reads were obtained from each child. Thymic selection shapes the output of TCR recombination in a similar way in related and unrelated pairs, and inherited differences have a minor effect. Related mother-child pairs always showed normalized repertoire overlap that was slightly higher than in unrelated mother-child pairs, though the difference was never significant. Persistent microchimeric T cell clones were not detected, at a sensitivity of about 99 clones per million clonotypes. To look for features that set related mother-child pairs apart from unrelated individuals, the researchers ran deep NGS to compare the TCR beta repertoires of mothers and children. Mothers averaged roughly 36 +/- 4 years of age and children averaged about 10 +/- 4 years. After adapters were ligated using NEBNext reagents, the libraries underwent 100+100 nt paired-end sequencing on an Illumina HiSeq 2000. To avoid cross-contamination, the mother libraries and the child libraries were prepared a month apart and sequenced in separate runs. For each donor, between about 500,000 and 2,000,000 distinct TCR beta clonotypes were identified. Naive TCR beta clonotypes were estimated from low-frequency clonotypes matched to each donor's FACS-determined naive share, without sorting.

Sequencing was done on a sample of blood. The chain links TRBV27 with TRBJ2-2; confidence is insufficient to name the D gene. The receptor was derived from a boy aged 2 to 10 in good health. The nucleotides are TGTGCCAGCAGTCCCTCCCCCTACCTGGGCGACACCGGGGAGCTGTTTTTT. It translates to CASSPSPYLGDTGELFF.